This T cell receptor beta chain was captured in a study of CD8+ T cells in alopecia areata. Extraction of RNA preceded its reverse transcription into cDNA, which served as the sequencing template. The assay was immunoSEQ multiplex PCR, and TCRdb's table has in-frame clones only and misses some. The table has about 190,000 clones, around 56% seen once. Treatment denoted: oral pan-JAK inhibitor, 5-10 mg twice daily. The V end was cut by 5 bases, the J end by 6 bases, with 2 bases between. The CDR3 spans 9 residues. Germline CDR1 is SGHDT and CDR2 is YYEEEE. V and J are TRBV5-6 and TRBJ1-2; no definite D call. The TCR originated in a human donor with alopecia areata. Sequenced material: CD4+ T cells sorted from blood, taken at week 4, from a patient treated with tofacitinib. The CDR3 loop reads CASRHGYTF. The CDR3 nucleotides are TGTGCCAGCAGACATGGCTACACCTTC.